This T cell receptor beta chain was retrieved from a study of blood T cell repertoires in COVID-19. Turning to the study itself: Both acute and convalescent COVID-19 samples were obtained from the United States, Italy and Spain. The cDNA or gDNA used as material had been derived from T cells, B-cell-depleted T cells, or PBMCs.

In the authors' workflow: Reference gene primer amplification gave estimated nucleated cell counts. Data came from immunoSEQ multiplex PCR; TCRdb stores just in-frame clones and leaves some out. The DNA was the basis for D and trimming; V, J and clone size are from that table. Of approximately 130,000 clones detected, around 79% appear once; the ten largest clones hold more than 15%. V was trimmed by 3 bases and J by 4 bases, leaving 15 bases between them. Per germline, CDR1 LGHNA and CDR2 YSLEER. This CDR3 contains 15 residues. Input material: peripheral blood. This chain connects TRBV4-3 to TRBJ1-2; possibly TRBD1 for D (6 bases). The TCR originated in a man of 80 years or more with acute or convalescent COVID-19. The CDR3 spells CASSHQGLPTYGYTF. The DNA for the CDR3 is TGCGCCAGCAGCCACCAGGGGCTTCCTACCTATGGCTACACCTTC.